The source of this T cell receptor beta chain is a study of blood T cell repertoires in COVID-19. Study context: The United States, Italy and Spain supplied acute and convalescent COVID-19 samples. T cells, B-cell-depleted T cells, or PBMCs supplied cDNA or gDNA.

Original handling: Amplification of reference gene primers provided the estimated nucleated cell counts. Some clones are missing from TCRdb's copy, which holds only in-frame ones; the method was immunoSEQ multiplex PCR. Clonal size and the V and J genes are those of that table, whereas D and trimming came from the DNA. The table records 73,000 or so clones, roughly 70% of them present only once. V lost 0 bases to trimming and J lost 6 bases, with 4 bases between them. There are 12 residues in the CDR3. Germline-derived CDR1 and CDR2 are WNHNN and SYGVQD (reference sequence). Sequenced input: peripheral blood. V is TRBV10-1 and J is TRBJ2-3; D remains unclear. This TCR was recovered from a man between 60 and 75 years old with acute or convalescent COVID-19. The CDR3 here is CASSESMDTQYF. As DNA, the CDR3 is TGCGCCAGCAGTGAGTCTATGGATACGCAGTATTTT.